Below, 2 T cell receptor beta chains from the same sample are listed, as sequenced in a study of blood T cells in healthy people across ages. A second PCR of roughly 7 to 11 cycles used a sample-barcoded 5' primer and a J-beta primer mix. TCRdb re-called the 5' RACE reads with MiXCR, one entry per CDR3 protein. The table records about 1.8 million distinct CDR3 sequences, around 48% of them present only once. Material for sequencing was blood. Receptor source: a woman aged 35 to 49 in good health.

The chain is built from TRBV2 and TRBJ2-7; tentative D call: TRBD2 (5 bases). V was pared by 7 bases and J by 8 bases, with 21 bases between. The CDR3 has 14 residues. CDR1 SNHLY and CDR2 FYNNEI come from the germline V gene. Written as DNA, the CDR3 is TGTGCCAGCAATCTCCGGGGATATCCTACTCAGCAGTACTTC. It specifies CASNLRGYPTQQYF.

CDR3 nucleotides: TGTGCCAGCAGCCAGACAGGGATCGATACGCAGTATTTT. This codes for CASSQTGIDTQYF. The chain has TRBV3-1 and TRBJ2-3, with 7 bases fitting TRBD1. The V and J ends lost 3 bases and 6 bases, in that order; junction bases with no gene match: 3. The CDR3 runs to 13 residues. Per germline, CDR1 LGHDT and CDR2 YNNKEL (reference sequence).